The clone carrying this TCR beta chain was counted once. This sample was taken from a study of CD8+ T cells in alopecia areata. Germline V gene lookup returns CDR1 MGHRA and CDR2 YSYEKL. The trim removed 5 bases at V and 3 bases at J, leaving 9 bases unmatched. This CDR3 contains 15 residues. RNA was extracted and reverse transcribed into cDNA as the sequencing template. The table came from immunoSEQ multiplex PCR; TCRdb's copy has only in-frame clones and leaves some out. This table has under 130,000 clones, over 75% appearing once. Treatment defined: oral pan-JAK inhibitor, 5-10 mg twice daily. The sequenced sample was CD8+ T cells sorted from blood, obtained at approximately week 30, from a patient treated with tofacitinib. The TCR comes from a human donor with alopecia areata. This chain joins TRBV4-1 and TRBJ2-7; 8 nucleotides agree with TRBD2. The CDR3, as DNA: TGCGCCAGCAGCTACGAGAGCGGGAGCGGCTACGAGCAGTACTTC. It translates to CASSYESGSGYEQYF.